This T cell receptor beta chain came from a study of T cell repertoires in cytomegalovirus infection. About the research overall: HLA-B-restricted CMV epitopes that are well studied, plus recently identified HLA-C-restricted ones, were used by the study. Public signatures in TCR beta pointed to CMV infection and matching HLA type. Notes on the study in general: HLA-C-restricted CMV clonotypes gave the most frequent clonotype in two of eight donors.

Germline CDR1 is SGDLS and CDR2 is YYNGEE. This CDR3 region has 12 residues. Trimming took off 4 bases at V and 9 bases at J, with 11 bases between the two ends. Concerning this clonotype itself: Its antigen remains unknown.

MiXCR, applied by TCRdb to the reads, yields one record per CDR3 protein. The sample records about 47,000 distinct CDR3 sequences, around 21% being singletons. The origin of this receptor is a human donor in good health (CMV status not recorded). Some clones in this sample may be carry-over from other donors' samples. The chain uses TRBV9 and TRBJ2-1; perhaps D is TRBD1 or TRBD2 (5 bases each). Here the sequenced sample was CD8+ T cells from cultured PBMCs, taken from culture after CMV antigen stimulation. CDR3 region: CASSPHGGEQFF. CDR3 DNA: TGTGCCAGCAGCCCTCATGGGGGTGAGCAGTTCTTC.